This TCR beta chain was sequenced in a study of blood T cell repertoires in COVID-19. Germline V gives CDR1 SGDLS, CDR2 YYNGEE. With 3 bases removed from V and 1 base from J, the gap between germline ends came to 4 bases. The CDR3 runs 13 residues. Measured with immunoSEQ multiplex PCR; TCRdb has only the in-frame clones, and not every one. Of around 78,000 clones in the sample, approximately 85% were seen once. This TCR derives from a human donor in a cohort sampled during active COVID-19. Sequenced input: peripheral blood. This chain links TRBV9 with TRBJ2-2, with unresolved D. CDR3 in DNA: TGTGCCAGCAGCGAACTGAACACCGGGGAGCTGTTTTTT. Translating gives CASSELNTGELFF.